This passage covers 29 T cell receptor beta chains from one sample sequenced in a study of blood T cell repertoires in COVID-19. The assay was immunoSEQ multiplex PCR, and TCRdb's table has in-frame clones only and misses some. The sample holds a few hundred thousand clones, about nine tenths seen once. Sequenced material: PBMCs or T cells enriched from blood (not recorded which). The receptors stem from a man younger than 35 who had recovered from COVID-19.

This rearrangement joins TRBV7-3 to TRBJ2-3; D uncertain. The germline V and J ends were trimmed by 0 bases and 4 bases, with 2 bases remaining between them. In germline, CDR1 is SGHTA, CDR2 FQGTGA. The CDR3 extends over 12 amino acids. The CDR3 sequence is CASSLTSDTQYF. Written as DNA, the CDR3 is TGTGCCAGCAGCTTAACCTCAGATACGCAGTATTTT.

The chain carries TRBV28 and TRBJ1-3; D is uncertain. The CDR3 totals 12 residues. The V gene's germline CDR1 is MDHEN and CDR2 SYDVKM. The CDR3 region is CAAKHSGNTIYF. The CDR3 nucleotides are TGTGCTGCCAAGCACTCTGGAAACACCATATATTTT.

The chain carries TRBV3-1 (or the pseudogene TRBV3-2) and TRBJ1-1, with TRBD1 identical over 7 bases. Germline V gene sequence: CDR1 LGHDT, CDR2 YNNKEL (reference sequence). The CDR3 is 14 amino acids. Losses at the gene ends were 6 bases for V and 8 bases for J; bases not matched to a gene: 12. CDR3 region: CASSRNRGSQEAFF. The CDR3 DNA follows: TGTGCCAGCAGTAGGAACAGGGGAAGTCAAGAAGCTTTCTTT.

The genes are TRBV2 and TRBJ1-2; 9 positions agree with TRBD1. The CDR3 runs 16 residues. CDR1 is SNHLY and CDR2 is FYNNEI in the germline V gene. Trimming cost V 1 base and J 3 bases; bases outside gene matches: 6. CDR3 sequence reads: CASSEVGDRGYYGYTF. The CDR3 coding sequence is TGTGCCAGCAGTGAAGTTGGCGACAGGGGGTACTATGGCTACACCTTC.

This clone was observed a few times. The CDR3 bases are TGTGCCAGCAGCCGAGCGGGCGAAGGGCCTGGAAACACCATATATTTT. Amino acids: CASSRAGEGPGNTIYF. The rearrangement joins TRBV7-9 to TRBJ1-3; D is unresolved. CDR1 and CDR2 from the germline V gene are SEHNR and FQNEAQ (reference sequence). The CDR3 length is 16 residues. The V and J ends lost 5 bases and 2 bases respectively, with 16 bases between them.

The rearrangement links TRBV7-2 to TRBJ1-2; possible D gene TRBD1, 6 bases. Per germline, CDR1 SGHTA and CDR2 FQGNSA. This CDR3 has 13 amino acids. Trimming stripped 5 bases from V and 3 bases from J, with 10 bases between. The CDR3 region is CASSQDSYYGYTF. As DNA, the CDR3 is TGTGCCAGCAGCCAGGACAGTTACTATGGCTACACCTTC.

The rearrangement links TRBV19 to TRBJ1-1; tentatively, D is TRBD1 (6 bases). This CDR3 comprises 17 residues. Germline loops: CDR1 LNHDA, CDR2 SQIVND (reference sequence). V was pared by 3 bases and J by 5 bases, with 22 bases between. The DNA for the CDR3 is TGTGCCAGTAGTATGCCCCGAACGGGGGGCGTAGGGACTGAAGCTTTCTTT. Residues: CASSMPRTGGVGTEAFF.

V gene TRBV5-6 combines with J gene TRBJ1-6; D gene ambiguous. Germline-derived CDR1 and CDR2 are SGHDT and YYEEEE. V was clipped by 2 bases and J by 6 bases, with 9 bases between them. The CDR3 spans 14 residues. CDR3 in DNA: TGTGCCAGCAGCTTTTTCGAGGGTAATTCACCCCTCCACTTT. This translates into CASSFFEGNSPLHF.

J is TRBJ2-7 and V is TRBV5-1, with 7 bases identical to TRBD1. CDR1 is SGHRS, CDR2 YFSETQ, per germline. Germline trimming cut 2 bases from V and 2 bases from J; bases unmatched to any gene: 4. The CDR3 is 14 amino acids. DNA for the CDR3: TGCGCCAGCAGCTTTACAGGGGTACCCTACGAGCAGTACTTC. This translates into CASSFTGVPYEQYF.

The gene calls are TRBV11-2 and TRBJ1-4, with D perhaps matching TRBD1 (6 bases). The germline V gene has CDR1 SGHAT and CDR2 FQNNGV. V was trimmed by 5 bases and J by 6 bases, leaving 16 bases between them. The CDR3 sequence is 15 residues long. This CDR3 reads CASSIQGGYHEKLFF. The DNA of the CDR3 is TGTGCCAGCAGCATACAGGGAGGGTACCATGAAAAACTGTTTTTT.

J is TRBJ2-5 and V is TRBV27; possible D gene TRBD1, 6 bases. Trimming removed 5 bases at V and 1 base at J, with 11 bases between. Germline V gene sequence: CDR1 MNHEY, CDR2 SMNVEV (reference sequence). This CDR3 has 14 amino acids. CDR3 in DNA: TGTGCCAGCAGTGGGGGCAGGGCCCAAGAGACCCAGTACTTC. It encodes CASSGGRAQETQYF.

The V and J genes are TRBV15 and TRBJ1-4; the match to TRBD1 covers 9 bases. The CDR3 loop spans 16 amino acids. The ends lost 1 base at V and 8 bases at J; junction bases unmatched: 8. Germline CDR1 is LNHNV and CDR2 is YYDKDF (reference sequence). The CDR3 DNA reads as TGTGCCACCAGCAGAGGGACCGGGACAGGGAGCGAAAAACTGTTTTTT. Its protein is CATSRGTGTGSEKLFF.

The chain couples TRBV19 to TRBJ2-1, with 12 positions matching TRBD2. The ends lost 6 bases at V and 5 bases at J; junction bases unmatched: 5. The CDR3 is 15 residues long. Germline lookup yields CDR1 LNHDA and CDR2 SQIVND (reference sequence). CDR3 coding DNA: TGTGCCAGTAGCCTACTAGCGGGAGGAGACAATGAGCAGTTCTTC. Protein sequence: CASSLLAGGDNEQFF.

This clone was seen once. The chain has TRBV6-5 and TRBJ1-1; maybe TRBD1 (6 bases). Trimming stripped 7 bases from V and 4 bases from J, with 13 bases between. Germline assignment: CDR1 MNHEY and CDR2 SVGAGI. This CDR3 has 13 amino acids. CDR3 bases: TGTGCCAGCACCAAAGGGACAACCACTGAAGCTTTCTTT. Translated, it gives CASTKGTTTEAFF.

The chain uses TRBV25-1 and TRBJ1-3; TRBD1 aligns across 8 bases. The germline V gene encodes CDR1 MGHDK and CDR2 SYGVNS. CDR3 length: 15 amino acids. V dropped 1 base and J dropped 5; count of bases not matched to a gene: 4. The CDR3 protein is CASSESGQGRNTIYF. As DNA, the CDR3 is TGTGCCAGCAGTGAATCCGGACAGGGTAGAAACACCATATATTTT.

This chain uses TRBV6-2 or TRBV6-3 with TRBJ2-5; D not resolved. The V gene lost 0 bases and the J gene lost 5 bases, with 10 bases spanning the gap. Germline CDR1 reads MNHEY; CDR2 reads SVGEGT. The CDR3 is made up of 14 amino acids. The CDR3 DNA reads as TGTGCCAGCAGTTACTCGCTGGCGCGGGAGACCCAGTACTTC. Translating gives CASSYSLARETQYF.

CDR3 region: CASSSRGGYTF. Written as DNA, the CDR3 is TGTGCCAGCAGCTCGAGGGGGGGCTACACCTTC. The V gene is TRBV11-2, the J gene TRBJ1-2; perhaps TRBD1 as D (6 bases). The V end lost 4 bases, the J end lost 8 bases, and 8 bases lay between the germline ends. Looked up from germline, CDR1 is SGHAT and CDR2 is FQNNGV. The CDR3 length is 11 residues.

The V gene is TRBV2, the J gene TRBJ2-2; TRBD1 aligns across 7 bases. V dropped 5 bases and J dropped 3; count of bases not matched to a gene: 3. CDR3 length equals 14 residues. Germline loops: CDR1 SNHLY, CDR2 FYNNEI. CDR3 region: CASSRDSYTGELFF. The CDR3 bases are TGTGCCAGCAGTCGGGACAGCTACACCGGGGAGCTGTTTTTT.

The V call is TRBV12-5, the J call TRBJ1-2; D gene uncertain. Trimming cost V 1 base and J 6 bases, with 12 bases left between them. Germline-derived CDR1 and CDR2 are LGHNT and FRNRAP. The CDR3 length is 14 residues. Written as DNA, the CDR3 is TGTGCTAGTGGTTTGGGCCCTTTGGGCAATGGCTACACCTTC. Protein: CASGLGPLGNGYTF.

The gene calls are TRBV6-2 or TRBV6-3 and TRBJ1-1; 10 bases agree with TRBD1. Germline values: CDR1 MNHEY, CDR2 SVGEGT. The CDR3 covers 16 residues. Losses at the gene ends were 6 bases for V and 1 base for J; bases not matched to a gene: 8. The CDR3 DNA reads TGTGCCAGCAGCCTTTCTAGGACAGGGGGGAACACTGAAGCTTTCTTT. This codes for CASSLSRTGGNTEAFF.

The chain links TRBV4-1 to TRBJ1-4, with D tentatively TRBD1 (5 bases). Trimming shortened V by 0 bases and J by 7 bases, and 15 bases separated the two germline ends. Germline V CDR1 and CDR2: MGHRA, YSYEKL. This CDR3 contains 16 residues. CDR3 amino acids: CASSQDNSRGGEKLFF. CDR3 sequence (DNA): TGCGCCAGCAGCCAAGATAACAGCCGGGGGGGTGAAAAACTGTTTTTT.

The genes are TRBV11-3 and TRBJ2-5; TRBD2 matches 11 bases. Germline loops: CDR1 SGHNT, CDR2 YENEEA. The CDR3 spans 16 residues. With V trimmed by 1 base and J by 7 bases, 8 bases remained unmatched. Written as DNA, the CDR3 is TGTGCCAGCAGCTTAGTATTTAGCGGGGGGGCTGTGACCCAGTACTTC. Its translation is CASSLVFSGGAVTQYF.

The rearrangement links TRBV7-8 to TRBJ2-2; a weak D match, TRBD2 (12 bases). CDR1 is SGHVS, CDR2 FQNEAQ, per germline. V was trimmed by 5 bases and J by 1 base, leaving 35 bases between them. This CDR3 is 23 amino acids long. DNA of the CDR3: TGTGCCAGCAGCCGGACAGGGGGCAGAGGACTAGCGGGGTGTATGGGGAACACCGGGGAGCTGTTTTTT. Translation: CASSRTGGRGLAGCMGNTGELFF.

In this sample, this clone turned up once. The rearrangement uses TRBV4-1 and TRBJ2-7; weak D call: TRBD1 (5 bases). There are 13 residues in the CDR3. Germline CDR1 reads MGHRA; CDR2 reads YSYEKL. V was cut by 3 bases and J by 4 bases, with 10 bases left in between. The CDR3 nucleotides are TGCGCCAGCAGCCAGGTAGGGGATTACGAGCAGTACTTC. Translated: CASSQVGDYEQYF.

The chain recombines TRBV30 with TRBJ2-7, with 10 bases identical to TRBD2. The J segment lost 4 bases and the V segment lost 0 bases, leaving 9 bases of the junction unmatched. The germline gives CDR1 GTSNPN, CDR2 SVGIG (reference sequence). CDR3 length: 16 residues. The CDR3 here is CAWSVPRLAGPYEQYF. CDR3 bases: TGTGCCTGGAGTGTACCCCGACTAGCGGGTCCTTACGAGCAGTACTTC.

V is TRBV20-1 and J is TRBJ1-2; possible D gene TRBD1, 6 bases. Germline CDR1 DFQATT, CDR2 SNEGSKA (reference sequence). CDR3 size: 11 residues. Trimming took 6 bases from V and 6 from J, leaving 11 bases between them. CDR3 region: CSAFPGDGYTF. In DNA form, the CDR3 reads TGCAGTGCGTTTCCAGGGGATGGCTACACCTTC.

The rearrangement joins TRBV9 to TRBJ1-5; a weak D match, TRBD1 (5 bases). This CDR3 is built from 15 residues. In germline, CDR1 is SGDLS, CDR2 YYNGEE. The V end was cut by 9 bases, the J end by 0 bases, with 16 bases between. CDR3 region: CATRSTGDSNQPQHF. The CDR3 DNA reads TGTGCCACCAGGTCCACGGGGGATAGCAATCAGCCCCAGCATTTT.

The chain carries TRBV28 and TRBJ2-7; 11 bases align to TRBD1. The CDR3 is 15 residues long. J was trimmed by 2 bases and V by 6 bases; bases with no gene match: 6. Germline V gives CDR1 MDHEN, CDR2 SYDVKM. CDR3 amino acids: CASSVEGQGAYEQYF. CDR3 nucleotides: TGTGCCAGCAGCGTAGAGGGACAGGGGGCCTACGAGCAGTACTTC.

This chain connects TRBV9 to TRBJ1-2; 9 nucleotides agree with TRBD1. The CDR3 length is 16 residues. The trim removed 3 bases at V and 2 bases at J, leaving 8 bases unmatched. Germline V CDR1 and CDR2: SGDLS, YYNGEE. The CDR3 DNA is TGTGCCAGCAGCGGGGGACAGGGCCCCACAAACTATGGCTACACCTTC. Protein: CASSGGQGPTNYGYTF. Variable domain in full (rest from reference TRBV9 and TRBJ1-2): DSGVTQTPKHLITATGQRVTLRCSPRSGDLSVYWYQQSLDQGLQFLIQYYNGEERAKGNILERFSAQQFPDLHSELNLSSLELGDSALYFCASSGGQGPTNYGYTFGSGTRLTVV.